A single sample gave rise to the 20 T cell receptor beta chains below, sequenced in a study of T cell responses to AZD1222 COVID-19 vaccine. The data were produced by immunoSEQ multiplex PCR, yet TCRdb's version contains in-frame clones alone and is incomplete. The table shows 100,000 to 150,000 clones, with roughly 82% occurring only once. The specimen was peripheral blood, collected 28 days after the second AZD1222 dose. These receptors were collected from an adult who received the AZD1222 COVID-19 vaccine.

The chain links TRBV4-3 to TRBJ1-2; no definite D call. V shed 5 bases and J shed 2 bases, with 9 bases lying between them. The CDR3 sequence is 13 residues long. Germline V gives CDR1 LGHNA, CDR2 YSLEER. CDR3 region: CASSNVRNYGYTF. The CDR3 DNA reads TGCGCCAGCAGCAACGTCCGAAACTATGGCTACACCTTC.

This chain connects TRBV19 to TRBJ2-7, with D hard to call. CDR1 LNHDA and CDR2 SQIVND come from the germline V gene (reference sequence). V lost 1 base and J 1 base, leaving 14 bases between the germline ends. The CDR3 spans 16 residues. Here the CDR3 DNA reads TGTGCCAGTAGTATAGGGGCATTCAATCCTTCCTACGAGCAGTACTTC. Translating gives CASSIGAFNPSYEQYF.

The rearrangement links TRBV7-2 to TRBJ1-6; maybe TRBD1 (6 bases). Germline lookup yields CDR1 SGHTA and CDR2 FQGNSA. CDR3 length equals 14 residues. Trimming removed 5 bases at V and 9 bases at J, with 14 bases between. The CDR3 sequence is CASSLRGSGSPLHF. CDR3 DNA sequence: TGTGCCAGCAGCCTCAGGGGATCCGGTTCACCCCTCCACTTT.

This chain connects TRBV4-3 to TRBJ2-5; possibly TRBD2 for D (6 bases). Trimming shortened V by 4 bases and J by 1 base, and 13 bases separated the two germline ends. Germline loops: CDR1 LGHNA, CDR2 YSLEER. The CDR3 sequence is 15 residues long. CDR3 sequence reads: CASSPLSGPQETQYF. In DNA, the CDR3 is TGCGCCAGCAGCCCGTTGAGCGGGCCCCAAGAGACCCAGTACTTC.

The V call is TRBV11-2, the J call TRBJ1-5; D not certain. Germline V gives CDR1 SGHAT, CDR2 FQNNGV. Trimming took 5 bases from V and 2 from J, leaving 13 bases between them. This CDR3 has 15 residues. The chain's CDR3 is CASSLGAGGNQPQHF. DNA for the CDR3: TGTGCCAGCAGCCTGGGTGCAGGCGGCAATCAGCCCCAGCATTTT.

This clone was picked up one time. The rearrangement joins TRBV29-1 to TRBJ1-5; the D is unclear. The germline V gene has CDR1 SQVTM and CDR2 ANQGSEA. This CDR3 is 12 amino acids long. CDR3 in amino acids: CSIRELNQPQHF. The CDR3 region has the DNA TGCAGTATCCGGGAACTCAATCAGCCCCAGCATTTT.

This clone was picked up one time. The rearrangement links TRBV18 to TRBJ1-4; D not resolved. Per the germline V gene, CDR1 is KGHSH and CDR2 is LQKENI. This CDR3 is 14 amino acids long. The V gene lost 0 bases and the J gene lost 5 bases, with 7 bases spanning the gap. CDR3 DNA sequence: TGTGCCAGCTCACCACCGTCCGCGAATGAAAAACTGTTTTTT. Translation gives CASSPPSANEKLFF.

CDR3 bases: TGTGCCAGCAGCCCGGGACAGCTTGTACGTGAAAAACTGTTTTTT. Residues: CASSPGQLVREKLFF. This chain uses TRBV7-9 with TRBJ1-4; 7 bases are a match to TRBD1. Germline-derived CDR1 and CDR2 are SEHNR and FQNEAQ (reference sequence). V was clipped by 5 bases and J by 7 bases; unmatched bases: 10. The CDR3 loop spans 15 amino acids.

The chain joins TRBV5-6 to TRBJ1-6, with no clear D. The length of the CDR3 is 14 residues. Deletions cut 0 bases from V and 14 bases from J, with 15 bases between. Germline V CDR1 and CDR2: SGHDT, YYEEEE. The CDR3 is CASSLGRTNVALHF. In DNA, the CDR3 is TGTGCCAGCAGCTTGGGCAGAACGAACGTGGCCCTCCACTTT.

J is TRBJ2-7 and V is TRBV14; D not resolved. CDR1 is SGHDN and CDR2 is FVKESK in the germline V gene. V lost 0 bases to trimming and J lost 6 bases, with 6 bases between them. The CDR3 runs 12 residues. The CDR3 spells CASSQEMGEQYF. In DNA form, the CDR3 reads TGTGCCAGCAGCCAAGAAATGGGCGAGCAGTACTTC.

This clone turned up a few times. The chain couples TRBV5-1 to TRBJ2-3; 10 nucleotides match TRBD1. Germline loops: CDR1 SGHRS, CDR2 YFSETQ. J gave up 3 bases and V 2 bases, and 6 bases lay outside the gene matches. The CDR3 has 16 amino acids. This CDR3 reads CASSFGDRGRTDTQYF. For the CDR3, the DNA is TGCGCCAGCAGCTTCGGGGACAGGGGACGTACAGATACGCAGTATTTT.

The rearrangement links TRBV4-1 to TRBJ1-5, with D perhaps matching TRBD1 (5 bases). Germline lookup yields CDR1 MGHRA and CDR2 YSYEKL. There are 16 residues in the CDR3. V lost 3 bases and J lost 0, with 12 bases in between. The DNA for the CDR3 is TGCGCCAGCAGCCAGGGGGTAGTACCTAGCAATCAGCCCCAGCATTTT. This encodes CASSQGVVPSNQPQHF.

CDR3 sequence (DNA): TGTGCCAGCAGTTACTCCGTGGGTTCAAACCAAGATACGCAGTATTTT. Residues: CASSYSVGSNQDTQYF. The J gene is TRBJ2-3, the V gene TRBV6-2 or TRBV6-3; unclear D gene. CDR1 is MNHEY, CDR2 SVGEGT, per germline. V was shortened by 0 bases and J by 5 bases, with 15 bases between the two germline ends. This CDR3 has 16 residues.

The rearrangement joins TRBV28 to TRBJ1-6; D is undetermined. Germline loops: CDR1 MDHEN, CDR2 SYDVKM. The V end was cut by 6 bases, the J end by 4 bases, with 16 bases between. The CDR3 length is 16 residues. CDR3 amino acids: CASSYGRLRYNSPLHF. The CDR3 DNA reads TGTGCCAGCAGCTACGGTCGCCTCAGATATAATTCACCCCTCCACTTT.

The J gene is TRBJ1-6, the V gene TRBV5-6; D perhaps matches TRBD1 (6 bases). The CDR3 contains 17 residues. V dropped 0 bases and J dropped 7 bases, with 17 bases sitting between them. Looked up from germline, CDR1 is SGHDT and CDR2 is YYEEEE. The CDR3 region has the DNA TGTGCCAGCAGCTTGGACAGGGACCTCGGACTCAATTCACCCCTCCACTTT. It codes for CASSLDRDLGLNSPLHF.

This sequence joins TRBV7-2 and TRBJ2-1; D unresolved. CDR1 is SGHTA, CDR2 FQGNSA, per germline. V lost 0 bases and J lost 5, with 11 bases in between. The CDR3 extends over 15 amino acids. CDR3 DNA: TGTGCCAGCAGCTTAGCGAGACGTCCGCACAATGAGCAGTTCTTC. This encodes CASSLARRPHNEQFF.

The rearrangement joins TRBV28 to TRBJ1-2; D uncertain. Per the germline V gene, CDR1 is MDHEN and CDR2 is SYDVKM. Trimming took 3 bases from V and 2 from J, leaving 7 bases between them. CDR3 length: 13 residues. The CDR3 bases are TGTGCCAGCAGTTTTGGATCAAACTATGGCTACACCTTC. Translated: CASSFGSNYGYTF.

This clone came up a few times. The chain links TRBV4-1 to TRBJ2-7; D is ambiguous. V lost 0 bases to trimming and J lost 2 bases, with 11 bases between them. The CDR3 is made up of 15 amino acids. CDR1 is MGHRA and CDR2 is YSYEKL in the germline V gene. The CDR3 spells CASSQDRAYPYEQYF. The CDR3, as DNA: TGCGCCAGCAGCCAAGATCGAGCATACCCCTACGAGCAGTACTTC.

The CDR3, as DNA: TGTGCCAGTAGTTTCCCCAGCTCTGGAAACACCATATATTTT. It specifies CASSFPSSGNTIYF. The J gene is TRBJ1-3, the V gene TRBV19; D remains ambiguous. Germline-derived CDR1 and CDR2 are LNHDA and SQIVND (reference sequence). The CDR3 covers 14 residues. Between the trimmed V and J ends, which lost 5 bases and 0 bases, there was a span of 8 bases.

V gene TRBV6-2 or TRBV6-3 combines with J gene TRBJ1-5; perhaps TRBD1 as D (5 bases). The CDR3 is 17 amino acids. V gave up 0 bases and J gave up 7 bases, with 19 bases separating them. CDR1 and CDR2 from the germline V gene are MNHEY and SVGEGT. This CDR3 is CASSYSVRWTLHQPQHF. The CDR3 DNA follows: TGTGCCAGCAGTTACTCGGTCCGGTGGACACTTCACCAGCCCCAGCATTTT.